This T cell receptor (beta chain) emerged from a study of OX40 agonist ivuxolimab in advanced cancers. Study details: Patients received ivuxolimab, an intravenous treatment, every 2 weeks at 0.01 to 10 mg/kg.

TCRdb's copy holds only in-frame clones and misses some; the assay was immunoSEQ multiplex PCR. The data hold fewer than 35,000 clones, with about four fifths observed a single time. The origin of this receptor is an adult with an advanced solid tumor such as melanoma, head and neck, liver or kidney cancer. The sample consisted of CD4+ or CD8+ T cells sorted from blood, taken in a trial of the OX40 agonist ivuxolimab.

The CDR3 protein is CASRRQLNNSPLHF. CDR3 sequence (DNA): TGTGCCAGCAGAAGACAGTTGAATAATTCACCCCTCCACTTT. The chain recombines TRBV6-5 with TRBJ1-6; a weak D match, TRBD1 (5 bases). Trimming removed 6 bases at V and 5 bases at J, with 11 bases between. The CDR3 has 14 amino acids. Germline assignment: CDR1 MNHEY and CDR2 SVGAGI.